This note documents a single T cell receptor beta chain sequence. The specificity of this receptor is unknown. No base quality values were provided; no much bigger clone lies one nucleotide off. These data belong to a study of T cell responses to AZD1222 COVID-19 vaccine (dated by TCRdb to 2020 to 2023). Looking at the study overall: AZD1222 recipients whose second dose came at about 4 weeks and those whose second dose came at about 12 weeks were combined into one group, since spike-specific TCR depth and breadth did not differ between the two schedules. TCR sequencing covered roughly 230 trial participants: 200 to 210 given two doses of AZD1222 and about 26 given two doses of MenACWY control vaccine. Trial participants were enrolled by age into subgroups of 18-55, 56-69 and 70-plus years, and around 150, 29 and 61 TCR-sequenced participants, respectively, were included in these subgroups. Study-level results and caveats: Because no day 14 peak-response samples were available, repertoires were characterized only after the peak T cell response. Participants were mostly white British and included more females than males, and it was suggested by the authors that clonal diversity may have been underestimated. After two AZD1222 doses, spike-specific TCR breadth and depth were significantly higher than at day 0 and than in MenACWY recipients. In the small 56-69-year group, the increase in depth fell short of significance, most likely because of low power. Nearly half of unique spike-specific TCRs reportedly recognized epitopes outside regions mutated in the B.1.351 and B.1.1.7 variants. The vaccine-associated CD4 TCRs covered the entire spike protein, and the dominant responses fell in regions 160-218 and 743-854. Conclusions about previously exposed vaccinees are limited because only a handful of AZD1222 recipients were SARS-CoV-2 seropositive at baseline.

The CDR3 regions of human TCRbeta chains were analyzed by immunosequencing. Processing in the source paper ran as follows. TCRs in the repertoires were matched against a reference library of SARS-CoV-2-specific TCRs that had been generated with the MIRA antigen-specificity platform. Breadth was defined as the fraction of unique TCRs that were SARS-CoV-2-associated, and depth was defined as the fraction of total T cells that were SARS-CoV-2-associated. Each spike-specific TCR was assigned to its reactive spike region and to a CD4 or CD8 class using the MIRA data. Log10-transformed breadth and depth values were compared by one-way ANOVA with Sidak's multiple comparisons tests. TCRdb limited this immuneACCESS table to in-frame rearrangements with V and J called. A share of clones is missing; checked studies link under half to unresolved V genes, and the rest is unexplained. That table gives V, J and clone size, and the DNA gave D and trimming. The sample table shows more than 250,000 clones, and approximately 95% are seen once. The top ten hold 0.55% of the sample.

From the cysteine through the phenylalanine, the CDR3 covers 15 amino acids. Only the CDR3 region is kept as DNA, spanning 45 bases read in frame from base 1. Trimmed from V: 2 bases; trimmed from J: 1 base; junction bases lacking a gene match: 1. The germline V gene yields SGHNT for CDR1 and YENEEA for CDR2. This specimen's time point label, per the study, means: baseline before first vaccination. Vaccinee samples came from UK trials COV001 and COV002, including a single-blind randomized controlled phase 2/3 trial of AZD1222 (ChAdOx1 nCoV-19) in healthy adults. For TCRbeta chain sequencing, PBMC samples were collected from trial participants at day 0 and at day 28 after the second dose.

Material: peripheral blood, obtained on day 0 of AZD1222 vaccination. This receptor chain uses TRBV11-3 and TRBJ2-5; 10 bases in the junction line up with TRBD2. This TCR was sampled from an adult in good health. The CDR3 reads as follows: CASSLTSGVQETQYF. The DNA sequence reads TGTGCCAGCAGCTTAACTAGCGGGGTCCAAGAGACCCAGTACTTC.